Below, one T cell receptor (beta chain) is given with its context. The data belong to a study of technical replicates of blood from a few donors. TCRdb's table, derived via immunoSEQ multiplex PCR, lists solely in-frame clones and lacks some. This table holds about 82,000 clones, 90% to 95% found once. The sequencing input was T cells isolated from PBMCs. The clonotype comes from a human donor in good health.

The CDR3 spells CASRALAGVSTGELFF. The CDR3 DNA sequence: TGTGCCAGCAGGGCATTAGCGGGAGTATCTACCGGGGAGCTGTTTTTT. The chain is built from TRBV2 and TRBJ2-2, with 9 bases fitting TRBD2. This CDR3 has 16 amino acids. Germline V gene sequence: CDR1 SNHLY, CDR2 FYNNEI. The junction had 10 bases not matched to a gene; V was cut back by 6 bases and J by 5 bases.